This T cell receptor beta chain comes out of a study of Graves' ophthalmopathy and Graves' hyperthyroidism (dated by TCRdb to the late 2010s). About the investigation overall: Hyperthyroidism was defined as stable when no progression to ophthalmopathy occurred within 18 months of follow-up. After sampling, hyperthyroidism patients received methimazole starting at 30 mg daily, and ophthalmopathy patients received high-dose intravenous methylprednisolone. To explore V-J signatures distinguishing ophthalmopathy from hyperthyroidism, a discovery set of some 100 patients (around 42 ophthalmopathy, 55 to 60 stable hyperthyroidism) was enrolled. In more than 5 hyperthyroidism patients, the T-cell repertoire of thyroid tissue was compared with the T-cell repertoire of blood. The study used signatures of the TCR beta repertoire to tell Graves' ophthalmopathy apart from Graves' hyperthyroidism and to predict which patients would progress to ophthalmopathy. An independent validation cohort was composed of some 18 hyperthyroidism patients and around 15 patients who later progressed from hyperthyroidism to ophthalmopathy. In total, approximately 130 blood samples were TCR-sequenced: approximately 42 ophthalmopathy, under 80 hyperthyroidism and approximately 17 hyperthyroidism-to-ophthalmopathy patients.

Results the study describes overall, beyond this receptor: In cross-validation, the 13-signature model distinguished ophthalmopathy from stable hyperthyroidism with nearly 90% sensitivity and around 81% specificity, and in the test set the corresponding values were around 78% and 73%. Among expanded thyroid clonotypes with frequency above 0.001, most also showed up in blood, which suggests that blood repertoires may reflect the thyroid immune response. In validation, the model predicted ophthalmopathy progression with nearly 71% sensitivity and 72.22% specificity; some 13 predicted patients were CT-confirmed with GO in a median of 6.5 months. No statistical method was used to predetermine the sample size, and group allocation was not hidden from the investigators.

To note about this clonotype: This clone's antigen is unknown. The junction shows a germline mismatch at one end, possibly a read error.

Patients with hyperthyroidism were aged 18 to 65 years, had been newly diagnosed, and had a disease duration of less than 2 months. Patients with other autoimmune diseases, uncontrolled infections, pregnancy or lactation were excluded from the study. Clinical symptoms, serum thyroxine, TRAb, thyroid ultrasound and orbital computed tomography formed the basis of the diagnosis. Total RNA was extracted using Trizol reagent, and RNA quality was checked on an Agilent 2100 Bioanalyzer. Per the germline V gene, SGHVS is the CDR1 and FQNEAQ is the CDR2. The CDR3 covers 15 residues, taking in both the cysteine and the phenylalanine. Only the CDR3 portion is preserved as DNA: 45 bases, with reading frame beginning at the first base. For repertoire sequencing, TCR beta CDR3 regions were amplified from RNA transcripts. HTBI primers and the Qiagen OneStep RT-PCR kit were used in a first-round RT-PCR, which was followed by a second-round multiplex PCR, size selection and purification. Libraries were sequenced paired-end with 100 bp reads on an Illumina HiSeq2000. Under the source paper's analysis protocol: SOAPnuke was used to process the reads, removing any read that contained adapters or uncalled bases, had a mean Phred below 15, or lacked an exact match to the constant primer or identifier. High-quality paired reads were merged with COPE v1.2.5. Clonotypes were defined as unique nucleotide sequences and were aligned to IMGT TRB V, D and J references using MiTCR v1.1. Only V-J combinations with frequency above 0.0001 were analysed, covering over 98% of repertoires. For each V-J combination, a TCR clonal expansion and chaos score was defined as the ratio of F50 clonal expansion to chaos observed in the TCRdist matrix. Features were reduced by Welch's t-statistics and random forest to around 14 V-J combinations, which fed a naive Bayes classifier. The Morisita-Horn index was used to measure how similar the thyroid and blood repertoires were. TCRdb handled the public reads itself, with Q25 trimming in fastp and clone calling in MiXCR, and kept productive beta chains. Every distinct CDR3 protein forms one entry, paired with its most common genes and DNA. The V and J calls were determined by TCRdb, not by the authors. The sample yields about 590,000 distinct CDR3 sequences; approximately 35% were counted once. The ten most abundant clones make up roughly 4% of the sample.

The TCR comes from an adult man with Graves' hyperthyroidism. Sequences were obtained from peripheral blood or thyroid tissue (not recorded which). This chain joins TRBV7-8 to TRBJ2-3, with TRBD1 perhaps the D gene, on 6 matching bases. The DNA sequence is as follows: TGCGCCAGCAGCCAAGAAGGTCGGACAGCAGATACGCAGTATTTT. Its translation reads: CASSQEGRTADTQYF.